The 20 T cell receptor beta chains reported below all come from one sample, sequenced in a study of response to subunit inactivated influenza vaccine (dated by TCRdb to between 2018 and 2020). The receptor library was made with RT-PCR. Instrument used: Illumina HiSeq 2500. In-frame beta chains were kept once TCRdb had trimmed the public reads at Q25 with fastp and called clones with MiXCR. For every CDR3 protein sequence, its rows merge into one entry that carries the most common genes and DNA. In all, the sample holds about 780,000 distinct CDR3 sequences, and approximately 17% of those were seen once. The ten largest make up about 11% of the sample. This specimen was PBMCs from blood, taken about 5 days after vaccination. The source is a man in his fifties who received an inactivated influenza vaccine. Donor details come from another sample of the same person, matched by shared clones.

This clonotype was seen only a few times. The chain joins TRBV7-9 to TRBJ2-6; D unclear. Trimming removed 5 bases from V and 1 base from J, with 12 bases in between. Germline V lookup: CDR1 SEHNR, CDR2 FQNEAQ (reference sequence). CDR3 length equals 16 residues. CDR3 in DNA: TGTGCCAGCAGCGCCGACCTGGGGTCTGGGGCCAACGTCCTGACTTTC. Protein product: CASSADLGSGANVLTF.

The chain employs TRBV9 and TRBJ2-7; D might be TRBD1 or TRBD2, each matching 5 bases. The V gene lost 7 bases and the J gene lost 1 base, with 12 bases spanning the gap. Germline-derived CDR1 and CDR2 are SGDLS and YYNGEE. The CDR3 is 13 residues long. The CDR3 spells CASGPGPSYEQYF. Here the CDR3 DNA reads TGTGCCAGCGGGCCGGGACCATCCTACGAGCAGTACTTC.

This clonotype was counted a few times. The V call is TRBV27, the J call TRBJ2-2, with D uncertain. V lost 4 bases and J lost 6, with 6 bases in between. The CDR3 runs 12 residues. CDR1 and CDR2 (germline): MNHEY, SMNVEV (reference sequence). As DNA, the CDR3 is TGTGCCAGCAGTTACATCTCCGGGGAGCTGTTTTTT. This encodes CASSYISGELFF.

This clonotype was counted at least ten times. The rearrangement uses TRBV20-1 and TRBJ1-2; no clear D. The CDR3 sequence is 11 residues long. The germline V and J ends were trimmed by 1 base and 1 base, with 1 base remaining between them. CDR1 DFQATT and CDR2 SNEGSKA come from the germline V gene (reference sequence). The CDR3 bases are TGCAGTGCTAGAGTTAACTATGGCTACACCTTC. Translating it yields CSARVNYGYTF.

This chain connects TRBV4-2 to TRBJ2-5; D gene ambiguous. This CDR3 has 15 residues. Trimming took 1 base from V and 2 from J, leaving 11 bases between them. Germline-derived CDR1 and CDR2 are LGHNA and YNFKEQ. In DNA, the CDR3 is TGTGCCAGCAGCCAAGGATCCGCTTCTCAAGAGACCCAGTACTTC. Protein: CASSQGSASQETQYF.

This clonotype was counted only a few times. Relative to the germline gene, one junction end is altered; a read error may explain this. The V and J genes are TRBV7-6 and TRBJ2-5, with 8 nucleotides matching TRBD2. Germline values: CDR1 SGHVS, CDR2 FNYEAQ. The CDR3 length is 17 residues. The CDR3 protein is CASGLGLAGPVQETQYF. The CDR3 DNA reads TGTGCCAGCGGCTTAGGGTTAGCGGGGCCGGTCCAAGAGACCCAGTACTTC. The full variable domain, in which reference TRBV7-6 and TRBJ2-5 provide the parts outside the CDR3, is GAGVSQSPRYKVTKRGQDVALRCDPISGHVSLYWYRQALGQGPEFLTYFNYEAQQDKSGLPNDRFSAERPEGSISTLTIQRTEQRDSAMYRCASGLGLAGPVQETQYFGPGTRLLVL.

This sequence joins TRBV4-2 and TRBJ2-1; the match to TRBD2 covers 10 bases. CDR1 is LGHNA, CDR2 YNFKEQ, per germline. The CDR3 consists of 17 residues. The V gene end was trimmed by 4 bases and the J gene end by 2 bases; junction bases not matched to a gene: 8. Here the CDR3 DNA reads TGTGCCAGCAGCCGAGGTTCTAGCGGGGGACCCTACAATGAGCAGTTCTTC. Amino acids: CASSRGSSGGPYNEQFF.

Only a few counts were recorded for this clonotype. This chain connects TRBV5-1 to TRBJ2-5; D is unresolved. Germline V CDR1 and CDR2: SGHRS, YFSETQ. This CDR3 is 13 amino acids long. V gave up 4 bases and J gave up 4 bases, with 11 bases separating them. CDR3 in DNA: TGCGCCAGCAGCGTACCGGGCTTAGAGACCCAGTACTTC. Translated: CASSVPGLETQYF.

This clonotype was seen many times. The V gene is TRBV10-2, the J gene TRBJ2-7; TRBD1 matches 10 bases. V was pared by 2 bases and J by 2 bases, with 3 bases of the junction left unmatched. From germline, CDR1 is WSHSY and CDR2 SAAADI. The CDR3 length is 15 residues. This CDR3 reads CASSEGTGATYEQYF. The CDR3 nucleotides are TGCGCCAGCAGTGAGGGGACAGGGGCGACCTACGAGCAGTACTTC.

Ten or more counts support this clonotype. The chain employs TRBV6-2 or TRBV6-3 and TRBJ1-5, with no clear D. The CDR3 has 13 residues. From germline, CDR1 is MNHEY and CDR2 SVGEGT. V shed 4 bases and J shed 7 bases, with 11 bases lying between them. Here the CDR3 DNA reads TGTGCCAGCAGTTGGGGTGGTGAGCAGCCCCAGCATTTT. It is translated as CASSWGGEQPQHF.

This clonotype was counted only a few times. This chain joins TRBV7-9 and TRBJ2-2, with D hard to call. The CDR3 is 12 amino acids. V was shortened by 3 bases and J by 7 bases, with 6 bases between the two germline ends. Germline CDR1 reads SEHNR; CDR2 reads FQNEAQ (reference sequence). The CDR3 spells CASSFENGELFF. CDR3 DNA sequence: TGTGCCAGCAGCTTTGAAAACGGGGAGCTGTTTTTT.

The table lists this clonotype with a few counts. This sequence joins TRBV4-1 and TRBJ2-7, with 7 nucleotides matching TRBD1. V shed 4 bases and J 2 bases; nucleotides not matched to a gene: 5. The germline V gene encodes CDR1 MGHRA and CDR2 YSYEKL. The CDR3 covers 14 residues. CDR3 in DNA: TGCGCCAGCAGCCCCGGACAGGTTCCCTACGAGCAGTACTTC. It specifies CASSPGQVPYEQYF.

This clonotype occurred a few times. J is TRBJ2-1 and V is TRBV20-1, with 7 bases matching TRBD2. Germline V lookup: CDR1 DFQATT, CDR2 SNEGSKA (reference sequence). V shed 3 bases, J shed 0 bases, and the junction held 8 bases outside the gene matches. This CDR3 has 16 amino acids. CDR3 amino acids: CSASDPGLVSYNEQFF. Written as DNA, the CDR3 is TGCAGTGCTAGCGACCCTGGACTAGTCTCCTACAATGAGCAGTTCTTC.

V and J are TRBV27 and TRBJ2-5, with D perhaps TRBD1 or TRBD2 (5 bases each). The germline V gene has CDR1 MNHEY and CDR2 SMNVEV (reference sequence). CDR3 length: 14 residues. V was cut by 6 bases and J by 5 bases, with 16 bases left in between. CDR3 in amino acids: CASSTGLPGETQYF. The CDR3 DNA reads TGTGCCAGCAGCACAGGACTGCCGGGGGAGACCCAGTACTTC.

The V and J genes are TRBV6-2 or TRBV6-3 and TRBJ1-4; D gene unclear. V was cut by 0 bases and J by 6 bases, with 8 bases left in between. This CDR3 comprises 14 residues. Germline V gene sequence: CDR1 MNHEY, CDR2 SVGEGT. CDR3 DNA sequence: TGTGCCAGCAGTTACTCGATCTCGGATGAAAAACTGTTTTTT. Its translation: CASSYSISDEKLFF.

This clonotype was observed at least ten times. V usage is TRBV7-9 and J usage is TRBJ1-5, with TRBD1 matching over 7 bases. V lost 1 base to trimming and J lost 5 bases; unmatched junction nucleotides: 2. Per germline, CDR1 SEHNR and CDR2 FQNEAQ (reference sequence). The CDR3 runs 14 residues. The CDR3 DNA follows: TGTGCCAGCAGCTTAGGCCAGGGGGATCAGCCCCAGCATTTT. This sequence encodes CASSLGQGDQPQHF.

The chain combines TRBV5-6 with TRBJ2-5, with 8 bases that match TRBD1. The germline V gene encodes CDR1 SGHDT and CDR2 YYEEEE. Unmatched junction bases numbered 16, after V lost 1 base and J lost 5 bases. The CDR3 covers 18 residues. The CDR3: CASSLPALDQGAFETQYF. CDR3 sequence (DNA): TGTGCCAGCAGCTTGCCCGCGCTGGACCAGGGGGCTTTTGAGACCCAGTACTTC.

Many counts were recorded for this clonotype. V is TRBV3-1 and J is TRBJ2-7; no clear D. The ends were cut back, 3 bases at V and 2 bases at J, with 5 bases in the middle. Germline V gene sequence: CDR1 LGHDT, CDR2 YNNKEL (reference sequence). The CDR3 runs to 12 residues. The CDR3 nucleotides are TGTGCCAGCAGCCAGGTCCCCTACGAGCAGTACTTC. Protein: CASSQVPYEQYF.

This chain connects TRBV7-2 to TRBJ2-7; 8 bases agree with TRBD1. V lost 5 bases, J lost 3 bases, and 12 bases stayed unmatched. Per germline, CDR1 SGHTA and CDR2 FQGNSA. The CDR3 runs to 16 residues. The CDR3 region is CASSLGTGHYSYEQYF. For the CDR3, the DNA is TGTGCCAGCAGCCTGGGGACAGGACATTATAGCTACGAGCAGTACTTC.

V is TRBV20-1 and J is TRBJ2-3, with TRBD2 matching over 13 bases. The germline V gene encodes CDR1 DFQATT and CDR2 SNEGSKA (reference sequence). The CDR3 totals 13 residues. Germline trimming cut 8 bases from V and 8 bases from J; bases unmatched to any gene: 7. The CDR3 region is CSLTSGGAPTQYF. The DNA of the CDR3 is TGCAGTTTAACTAGCGGGGGGGCCCCTACGCAGTATTTT.